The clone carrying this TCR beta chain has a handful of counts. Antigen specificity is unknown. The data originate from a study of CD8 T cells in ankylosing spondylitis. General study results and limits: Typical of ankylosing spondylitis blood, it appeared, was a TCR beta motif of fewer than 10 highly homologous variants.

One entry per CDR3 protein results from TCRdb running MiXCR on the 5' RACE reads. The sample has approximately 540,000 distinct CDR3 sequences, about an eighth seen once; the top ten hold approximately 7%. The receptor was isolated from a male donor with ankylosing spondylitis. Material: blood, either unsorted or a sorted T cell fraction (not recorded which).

This CDR3 reads CASSLWERRGNEQFF. As DNA, the CDR3 is TGTGCCAGCAGCTTATGGGAGAGGAGGGGGAATGAGCAGTTCTTC. The chain employs TRBV7-9 and TRBJ2-1; D is possibly TRBD1 or TRBD2 (6 bases each). This CDR3 has 15 residues. Germline loops: CDR1 SEHNR, CDR2 FQNEAQ (reference sequence). The V end lost 2 bases, the J end lost 7 bases, and 15 bases lay between the germline ends. Based on the CDR3 plus reference TRBV7-9 and TRBJ2-1, the full variable domain is DTGVSQNPRHKITKRGQNVTFRCDPISEHNRLYWYRQTLGQGPEFLTYFQNEAQLEKSRLLSDRFSAERPKGSFSTLEIQRTEQGDSAMYLCASSLWERRGNEQFFGPGTRLTVL.